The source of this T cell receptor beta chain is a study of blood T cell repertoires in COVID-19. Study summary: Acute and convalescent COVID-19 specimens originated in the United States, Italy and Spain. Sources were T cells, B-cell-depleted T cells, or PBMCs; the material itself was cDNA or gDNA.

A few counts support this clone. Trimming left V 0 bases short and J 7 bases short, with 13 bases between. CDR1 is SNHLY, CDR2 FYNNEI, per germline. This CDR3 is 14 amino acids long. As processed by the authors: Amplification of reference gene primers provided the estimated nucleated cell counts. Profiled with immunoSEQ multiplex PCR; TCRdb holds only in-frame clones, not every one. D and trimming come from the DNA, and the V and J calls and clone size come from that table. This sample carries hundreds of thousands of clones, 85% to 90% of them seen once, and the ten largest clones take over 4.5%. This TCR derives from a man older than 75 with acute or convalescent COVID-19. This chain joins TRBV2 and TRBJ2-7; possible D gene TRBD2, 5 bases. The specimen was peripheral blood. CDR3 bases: TGTGCCAGCAGTGAAGCGCTTCGGAGGAAGGAGCAGTACTTC. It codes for CASSEALRRKEQYF. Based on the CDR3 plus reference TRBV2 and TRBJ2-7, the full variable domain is EPEVTQTPSHQVTQMGQEVILRCVPISNHLYFYWYRQILGQKVEFLVSFYNNEISEKSEIFDDQFSVERPDGSNFTLKIRSTKLEDSAMYFCASSEALRRKEQYFGPGTRLTVT.